This T cell receptor (beta chain) is drawn from a study of control samples from healthy donors and cancer patients (dated by TCRdb to 2020 to 2021). The protocol used for the library was the immunoSEQ multiplex PCR assay. Not all clones reach the TCRdb copy of this immuneACCESS table, which keeps in-frame sequences only. Checked studies attribute under half of the gap to unresolved V genes and leave the rest unexplained. In all, the sample holds about 110,000 clones, and about 83% of those were seen once. The top ten clones comprise under 15% of the sample. V sheds 0 bases and J sheds 2 bases, leaving 1 base between their ends. CDR1 and CDR2, looked up from the germline V gene, are KGHSH and LQKENI. The CDR3 runs 12 residues from the cysteine to the phenylalanine. Only CDR3 DNA is held: 36 bases, read in frame from base 1. With respect to this clone: The antigen it binds to is not known. Base qualities are not provided; no much larger clone lies one nucleotide away.

Sequenced input: blood. The origin of this receptor is a woman in her 50s in good health. Here the chain combines TRBV18 and TRBJ2-5, with an unclear D gene assignment. CDR3 sequence: CASSPPQETQYF. The base sequence is TGTGCCAGCTCACCACCTCAAGAGACCCAGTACTTC.